These 5 T cell receptor beta chains were sequenced from one sample in a study of blood T cell repertoires in COVID-19. The table came from immunoSEQ multiplex PCR; TCRdb's copy has only in-frame clones and leaves some out. The table lists more than 85,000 clones, under 90% of them singletons. The specimen sequenced was peripheral blood. Receptor source: a woman in her fifties or sixties with acute or convalescent COVID-19.

The chain carries TRBV2 and TRBJ1-1, with 7 bases matching TRBD1. The CDR3 has 14 residues. Trimming at V came to 6 bases and at J to 1 base, leaving 5 bases not matched to a gene. CDR1 is SNHLY, CDR2 FYNNEI, per germline. In DNA, the CDR3 is TGTGCCAGCAGAGGGACAGCAGAGAACACTGAAGCTTTCTTT. This gives the protein CASRGTAENTEAFF.

J is TRBJ1-1 and V is TRBV24-1; D ambiguous. Germline CDR1 reads KGHDR; CDR2 reads SFDVKD. Trimming took off 2 bases at V and 4 bases at J, with 7 bases between the two ends. The CDR3 length is 13 residues. This CDR3 reads CATSDWRGTEAFF. As DNA, the CDR3 is TGTGCCACCAGTGATTGGCGGGGCACTGAAGCTTTCTTT.

The gene calls are TRBV3-1 (or the pseudogene TRBV3-2) and TRBJ2-3; D is ambiguous. The CDR3 spans 16 residues. V was pared by 4 bases and J by 2 bases, with 16 bases between. Looked up from germline, CDR1 is LGHDT and CDR2 is YNNKEL (reference sequence). This CDR3 reads CASSPGSTLLTDTQYF. The CDR3, as DNA: TGTGCCAGCAGCCCCGGGTCCACTCTCCTCACAGATACGCAGTATTTT.

The chain has TRBV6-5 and TRBJ1-6; the D gene is possibly TRBD1 (5 bases). The CDR3 sequence is 15 residues long. V lost 7 bases and J lost 0, with 10 bases in between. Germline loops: CDR1 MNHEY, CDR2 SVGAGI. CDR3: CASMGLPSYNSPLHF. The CDR3 nucleotides read TGTGCCAGCATGGGACTGCCCTCCTATAATTCACCCCTCCACTTT.

This sequence joins TRBV18 and TRBJ1-3; 9 bases agree with TRBD1. Trimming removed 3 bases from V and 0 bases from J; junction bases left unmatched: 3. CDR1 and CDR2 from the germline V gene are KGHSH and LQKENI. The CDR3 has 16 residues. CDR3 bases: TGTGCCAGCTCACCGGGACAGGGTTTCTCTGGAAACACCATATATTTT. Translated, it gives CASSPGQGFSGNTIYF.